These 29 T cell receptor beta chains were all obtained from the same sample, sequenced in a study of T cell repertoires in cytomegalovirus infection. TCRdb re-called the reads through MiXCR, storing one row per CDR3 protein. Here the sample spans 250,000 to 300,000 distinct CDR3 sequences, 25% being singletons. Material: PBMCs. Receptors were obtained from a human donor in good health (CMV status not recorded). Some clones in this sample may be carry-over from other donors' samples.

This sequence joins TRBV19 and TRBJ2-2; 9 bases agree with TRBD1. The junction had 11 bases not matched to a gene; V was cut back by 6 bases and J by 6 bases. This CDR3 contains 16 residues. CDR1 is LNHDA, CDR2 SQIVND, per germline (reference sequence). CDR3 residues: CASRKGQGSTAGELFF. Here the CDR3 DNA reads TGTGCCAGTAGGAAGGGACAGGGATCTACAGCCGGGGAGCTGTTTTTT.

This clonotype was seen only a few times. The chain has TRBV6-2 or TRBV6-3 and TRBJ1-6, with D maybe TRBD1 (5 bases). The CDR3 totals 15 residues. Germline CDR1 and CDR2: MNHEY and SVGEGT. V gave up 0 bases and J gave up 9 bases, with 12 bases separating them. Written as DNA, the CDR3 is TGTGCCAGCAGTTACTCGACGGAGACAGCTTCACCCCTCCACTTT. It specifies CASSYSTETASPLHF.

This chain joins TRBV19 and TRBJ1-2; TRBD1 matches 10 bases. CDR1 LNHDA and CDR2 SQIVND come from the germline V gene (reference sequence). This CDR3 contains 15 residues. V gave up 6 bases and J gave up 1 base; unmatched junction bases: 5. CDR3 nucleotides: TGTGCCAGTAGGCCGACAGGGGGCCGTAACTATGGCTACACCTTC. It specifies CASRPTGGRNYGYTF.

This clonotype was counted at least ten times. J is TRBJ2-3 and V is TRBV19; no definite D call. In germline, CDR1 is LNHDA, CDR2 SQIVND (reference sequence). The CDR3 runs to 13 residues. V shed 5 bases and J shed 5 bases, with 11 bases lying between them. CDR3 region: CASSRPQIDTQYF. CDR3 sequence (DNA): TGTGCCAGTAGTCGGCCCCAGATAGATACGCAGTATTTT.

This clonotype has just a few counts. This CDR3 reads CSARIDRGLGYGYTF. The CDR3 DNA follows: TGCAGTGCTCGTATAGACAGGGGGTTAGGCTATGGCTACACCTTC. This chain connects TRBV20-1 to TRBJ1-2; TRBD1 agrees at 9 bases. The CDR3 is 15 residues long. Germline CDR1 is DFQATT and CDR2 is SNEGSKA (reference sequence). Losses at the gene ends were 5 bases for V and 4 bases for J; bases not matched to a gene: 11.

The table lists this clonotype with a few counts. The chain recombines TRBV15 with TRBJ1-2; D is unclear. Trimming left V 8 bases short and J 4 bases short, with 11 bases between. Germline CDR1 LNHNV, CDR2 YYDKDF (reference sequence). The CDR3 is 12 amino acids. The CDR3 spells CATSTGPYGYTF. In DNA form, the CDR3 reads TGTGCCACCTCAACTGGACCCTATGGCTACACCTTC.

V usage is TRBV19 and J usage is TRBJ2-1; 12 bases are a match to TRBD2. Germline-derived CDR1 and CDR2 are LNHDA and SQIVND (reference sequence). The CDR3 totals 16 residues. V lost 3 bases and J lost 9; bases outside the gene matches: 9. CDR3 DNA sequence: TGTGCCAGTAGTATTGGGGCTAGCGGGGGGGCCGGTGAGCAGTTCTTC. Encoded protein: CASSIGASGGAGEQFF.

V is TRBV10-3 and J is TRBJ2-5, with 7 positions matching TRBD2. Per the germline V gene, CDR1 is ENHRY and CDR2 is SYGVKD. The CDR3 runs 14 residues. V trimming: 0 bases; J trimming: 6 bases; junction bases outside the gene matches: 4. CDR3 in amino acids: CAISESGRGKTQYF. The DNA for the CDR3 is TGTGCCATCAGTGAGTCCGGGCGGGGGAAGACCCAGTACTTC.

This clonotype was recorded at least ten times. The V gene is TRBV7-2, the J gene TRBJ2-7; the D call may be TRBD1 or TRBD2 (5 bases each). Trimming shortened V by 6 bases and J by 2 bases, and 14 bases separated the two germline ends. Germline V lookup: CDR1 SGHTA, CDR2 FQGNSA. This CDR3 has 14 residues. The CDR3 nucleotides are TGTGCCAGCAGTCAGTATAGGGGAGCCTACGAGCAGTACTTC. Amino acid sequence: CASSQYRGAYEQYF. Filled out from reference TRBV7-2 and TRBJ2-7, the complete variable domain reads GAGVSQSPSNKVTEKGKDVELRCDPISGHTALYWYRQSLGQGLEFLIYFQGNSAPDKSGLPSDRFSAERTGGSVSTLTIQRTQQEDSAVYLCASSQYRGAYEQYFGPGTRLTVT.

This clonotype was observed a handful of times. The V gene is TRBV20-1, the J gene TRBJ2-7; D may match TRBD1 or TRBD2 (5 bases each). Looked up from germline, CDR1 is DFQATT and CDR2 is SNEGSKA (reference sequence). The CDR3 covers 14 residues. Trimming shortened V by 1 base and J by 7 bases, and 17 bases separated the two germline ends. The DNA of the CDR3 is TGCAGTGCTAGAGTGGGGACGGCCTTCGTTGAGCAGTACTTC. It codes for CSARVGTAFVEQYF.

The gene calls are TRBV10-3 and TRBJ2-1; TRBD2 might be the D (6 bases). The V end was cut by 8 bases, the J end by 4 bases, with 12 bases between. The CDR3 covers 13 residues. Germline CDR1 is ENHRY and CDR2 is SYGVKD. The CDR3: CAIGGVVYNEQFF. In nucleotides, the CDR3 is TGTGCCATCGGAGGGGTCGTTTACAATGAGCAGTTCTTC.

This clonotype showed up just a few times. The gene calls are TRBV19 and TRBJ2-1, with D possibly being TRBD2 (5 bases). CDR1 is LNHDA and CDR2 is SQIVND in the germline V gene (reference sequence). The V end was cut by 7 bases, the J end by 9 bases, with 22 bases between. This CDR3 has 15 amino acids. The CDR3 DNA follows: TGTGCCAGTACCAAACTAGGATTCCGGTCGGGTGAGCAGTTCTTC. Translation gives CASTKLGFRSGEQFF. Looking up the rest from reference TRBV19 and TRBJ2-1 gives the full variable domain: DGGITQSPKYLFRKEGQNVTLSCEQNLNHDAMYWYRQDPGQGLRLIYYSQIVNDFQKGDIAEGYSVSREKKESFPLTVTSAQKNPTAFYLCASTKLGFRSGEQFFGPGTRLTVL.

This clonotype was seen repeatedly, ten times or more. The rearrangement links TRBV7-6 to TRBJ2-2, with no clear D. CDR1 is SGHVS and CDR2 is FNYEAQ in the germline V gene. The CDR3 is 17 residues long. Between the trimmed V and J ends, which lost 1 base and 2 bases, there was a span of 14 bases. For the CDR3, the DNA is TGTGCCAGCAGCTTAGTGGGCCAGGCAGGAAACACCGGGGAGCTGTTTTTT. Amino acids: CASSLVGQAGNTGELFF.

The rearrangement uses TRBV11-2 and TRBJ1-4; possible D gene TRBD1, 6 bases. Germline CDR1 is SGHAT and CDR2 is FQNNGV. CDR3 length: 15 residues. The ends were cut back, 3 bases at V and 0 bases at J, with 8 bases in the middle. The CDR3 DNA reads as TGTGCCAGCAGCTTTACAGGGTCAACTAATGAAAAACTGTTTTTT. Protein product: CASSFTGSTNEKLFF.

The chain combines TRBV7-2 with TRBJ1-5; TRBD1 matches 8 bases. Germline V CDR1 and CDR2: SGHTA, FQGNSA. V lost 3 bases, J lost 4 bases, and 8 bases stayed unmatched. CDR3 size: 16 residues. The DNA of the CDR3 is TGTGCCAGCAGCTTCCATCAGACAGGGGCGAATCAGCCCCAGCATTTT. This sequence encodes CASSFHQTGANQPQHF.

This clonotype was observed at least ten times. The V and J genes are TRBV7-2 and TRBJ1-3, with D possibly being TRBD1 (6 bases). CDR1 is SGHTA and CDR2 is FQGNSA in the germline V gene. Between the trimmed V and J ends, which lost 0 bases and 2 bases, there was a span of 8 bases. There are 15 residues in the CDR3. CDR3 bases: TGTGCCAGCAGCTTAGCAGGGGGAACTGGAAACACCATATATTTT. Translating gives CASSLAGGTGNTIYF.

This clonotype was detected only a few times. The chain joins TRBV18 to TRBJ2-7; TRBD1 aligns across 7 bases. This CDR3 comprises 15 residues. V trimming: 2 bases; J trimming: 4 bases; junction bases outside the gene matches: 8. Germline V gene sequence: CDR1 KGHSH, CDR2 LQKENI. The CDR3 DNA follows: TGTGCCAGCTCACCAAGCCAGGGGGAACTATACGAGCAGTACTTC. Residues: CASSPSQGELYEQYF.

The chain combines TRBV6-5 with TRBJ2-1; D is perhaps TRBD2 (6 bases). The germline V and J ends were trimmed by 1 base and 6 bases, with 7 bases remaining between them. Germline-derived CDR1 and CDR2 are MNHEY and SVGAGI. CDR3 length: 13 amino acids. The CDR3 here is CASSYWRGNEQFF. The CDR3 bases are TGTGCCAGCAGTTACTGGAGGGGCAATGAGCAGTTCTTC.

This clonotype has more than one count but fewer than ten. This chain connects TRBV28 to TRBJ1-1, with 10 bases lining up with TRBD1. The germline gives CDR1 MDHEN, CDR2 SYDVKM. This CDR3 is 21 amino acids long. V gave up 3 bases and J gave up 2 bases; unmatched junction bases: 21. The CDR3 loop is CASSFTLTSPGQGLGNTEAFF. The CDR3, as DNA: TGTGCCAGCAGTTTCACCCTGACCTCTCCGGGACAGGGGCTGGGAAACACTGAAGCTTTCTTT.

The CDR3 bases are TGTGCCACCAGTGATTTGGGACAGGAGAACACCGGGGAGCTGTTTTTT. This sequence encodes CATSDLGQENTGELFF. This rearrangement joins TRBV24-1 to TRBJ2-2, with TRBD1 identical over 7 bases. This CDR3 comprises 16 residues. The trim removed 0 bases at V and 1 base at J, leaving 1 base unmatched. Germline V CDR1 and CDR2: KGHDR, SFDVKD.

This chain connects TRBV28 to TRBJ2-6; a possible D gene is TRBD2 (6 bases). Trimming removed 2 bases at V and 1 base at J, with 9 bases between. The CDR3 spans 16 residues. Germline lookup yields CDR1 MDHEN and CDR2 SYDVKM. This chain's CDR3 is CASSLNRGSGANVLTF. The CDR3 DNA is TGTGCCAGCAGTTTAAACCGGGGGTCTGGGGCCAACGTCCTGACTTTC.

This rearrangement joins TRBV11-2 to TRBJ2-7; 7 nucleotides match TRBD1. V shed 0 bases, J shed 0 bases, and the junction held 5 bases outside the gene matches. The germline gives CDR1 SGHAT, CDR2 FQNNGV. The CDR3 extends over 16 amino acids. CDR3 loop: CASSLDLGTASYEQYF. The DNA for the CDR3 is TGTGCCAGCAGCTTAGATCTGGGGACAGCCTCCTACGAGCAGTACTTC.

This clonotype came up a few times. The rearrangement uses TRBV10-3 and TRBJ2-7, with D perhaps matching TRBD1 (5 bases). Germline-derived CDR1 and CDR2 are ENHRY and SYGVKD. Trimming took 4 bases from V and 1 from J, leaving 11 bases between them. This CDR3 contains 14 residues. This chain's CDR3 is CAISAQDESYEQYF. Written as DNA, the CDR3 is TGTGCCATCAGTGCACAGGACGAATCCTACGAGCAGTACTTC.

The chain employs TRBV4-1 and TRBJ2-1; D unclear. Germline V gene lookup returns CDR1 MGHRA and CDR2 YSYEKL. The CDR3 has 15 residues. V lost 1 base and J 2 bases, leaving 9 bases between the germline ends. The CDR3 loop is CASSQGRAAYNEQFF. The CDR3 coding sequence is TGCGCCAGCAGCCAAGGTAGGGCGGCCTACAATGAGCAGTTCTTC.

This clonotype was found once. This may be a read error: a much more frequent sequence differs by one nucleotide. CDR3 bases: TGTGACAGCAGCTGGAGGACGCTGGATTTCACTGAAGCTTTCTTT. Protein sequence: CDSSWRTLDFTEAFF. The J gene is TRBJ1-1, the V gene TRBV7-2; D is unresolved. From germline, CDR1 is SGHTA and CDR2 FQGNSA. The CDR3 has 15 residues.

V is TRBV7-9 and J is TRBJ1-2; the D is unclear. The CDR3 extends over 14 amino acids. The ends were cut back, 3 bases at V and 5 bases at J, with 13 bases in the middle. CDR1 is SEHNR, CDR2 FQNEAQ, per germline (reference sequence). CDR3 amino acids: CASSFPIQTYGYTF. The CDR3 region has the DNA TGTGCCAGCAGCTTTCCAATTCAAACATATGGCTACACCTTC. The full variable domain, with the rest looked up from reference TRBV7-9 and TRBJ1-2, is DTGVSQNPRHKITKRGQNVTFRCDPISEHNRLYWYRQTLGQGPEFLTYFQNEAQLEKSRLLSDRFSAERPKGSFSTLEIQRTEQGDSAMYLCASSFPIQTYGYTFGSGTRLTVV.

In this sample, this clonotype turned up many times. J is TRBJ1-3 and V is TRBV7-2; the D is unclear. The CDR3 extends over 15 amino acids. V lost 5 bases to trimming and J lost 3 bases, with 14 bases between them. Germline loops: CDR1 SGHTA, CDR2 FQGNSA. The CDR3 reads CASSNLIPGGNTIYF. The CDR3, as DNA: TGTGCCAGCAGCAACCTCATCCCGGGTGGAAACACCATATATTTT. Drawing the rest from reference TRBV7-2 and TRBJ1-3, the complete variable domain is GAGVSQSPSNKVTEKGKDVELRCDPISGHTALYWYRQSLGQGLEFLIYFQGNSAPDKSGLPSDRFSAERTGGSVSTLTIQRTQQEDSAVYLCASSNLIPGGNTIYFGEGSWLTVV.

V and J are TRBV20-1 and TRBJ2-7; tentative D call: TRBD1 (6 bases). V was clipped by 6 bases and J by 3 bases, with 15 bases between them. The germline CDR1 and CDR2 sequences are DFQATT and SNEGSKA (reference sequence). The CDR3 covers 13 residues. CDR3 coding DNA: TGCAGTGCAAACAGGGTAACGGACTACGAGCAGTACTTC. It translates to CSANRVTDYEQYF.

J is TRBJ2-7 and V is TRBV28; D is perhaps TRBD1 (5 bases). The V gene's germline CDR1 is MDHEN and CDR2 SYDVKM. The CDR3 contains 14 residues. The V end lost 7 bases, the J end lost 0 bases, and 13 bases lay between the germline ends. The CDR3 reads CASNSVGASYEQYF. The DNA for the CDR3 is TGTGCCAGCAATTCGGTAGGGGCCTCCTACGAGCAGTACTTC. Supplemented by reference TRBV28 and TRBJ2-7, the full variable domain reads DVKVTQSSRYLVKRTGEKVFLECVQDMDHENMFWYRQDPGLGLRLIYFSYDVKMKEKGDIPEGYSVSREKKERFSLILESASTNQTSMYLCASNSVGASYEQYFGPGTRLTVT.